Sequencing of this T cell receptor (beta chain) was carried out in a study of shared clonotypes between healthy human individuals. Study context: Researchers assigned three CD4 naive, three CD4 memory, two CD8 naive and one CD8 memory plate to each donor.

Sequenced by immunoSEQ multiplex PCR; TCRdb stores in-frame clones only, minus some. The repertoire holds about 680,000 clones, 90% to 95% seen once, with 24% in the top ten. The study, taken as a whole, reports: Only a few donors were included, so the genetic and exposure-history diversity represented was limited. Around 5.3% of naive CD4 clonotypes were shared across several donors.

CD45RO-negative CD8 cells positively selected for CCR7 made up the naive population, which excluded terminally differentiated effector memory CD45RA+ cells. V was cut by 1 base and J by 1 base, with 19 bases left in between. The germline V gene has CDR1 LNHDA and CDR2 SQIVND (reference sequence). The CDR3 runs to 18 residues. This clone is a singleton in its sample. Its antigen is undetermined. The specimen sequenced was naive CD8+ T cells sorted from blood. The gene calls are TRBV19 and TRBJ1-1; D gene ambiguous. The sequence was collected from a man aged 25 to 40 in good health. In DNA form, the CDR3 reads TGTGCCAGTAGTATAGGAGACTTTTCGTTTCGGAAGAACACTGAAGCTTTCTTT. Protein sequence: CASSIGDFSFRKNTEAFF. Drawing the rest from reference TRBV19 and TRBJ1-1, the complete variable domain is DGGITQSPKYLFRKEGQNVTLSCEQNLNHDAMYWYRQDPGQGLRLIYYSQIVNDFQKGDIAEGYSVSREKKESFPLTVTSAQKNPTAFYLCASSIGDFSFRKNTEAFFGQGTRLTVV.